This T cell receptor beta chain stems from a study of hypomethylating agent response in myelodysplastic syndrome. Overall study: Patients with myelodysplastic syndrome were fewer than 10 male and 2 female.

Overall study results and limits: Control donors' ages did not match those of MDS patients.

The data were produced by immunoSEQ multiplex PCR, yet TCRdb's version contains in-frame clones alone and is incomplete. The table shows about 5,400 clones, with approximately 91% occurring only once. Bulk bone marrow was analyzed without sorting T-cell subsets. With regard to this clone: The antigen remains undetermined.

The CDR3 length is 12 residues. From germline, CDR1 is MNHNY and CDR2 SVGAGI (reference sequence). Deletions cut 8 bases from V and 2 bases from J, with 9 bases between. The sequence was collected from a human donor with myelodysplastic syndrome. V is TRBV6-6 and J is TRBJ1-2; D remains unclear. The material was bone marrow, obtained before or after starting hypomethylating agent treatment for myelodysplastic syndrome (not recorded which). The CDR3 sequence is CASWDSNYGYTF. The CDR3 coding sequence is TGTGCCAGCTGGGATTCAAACTATGGCTACACCTTC.